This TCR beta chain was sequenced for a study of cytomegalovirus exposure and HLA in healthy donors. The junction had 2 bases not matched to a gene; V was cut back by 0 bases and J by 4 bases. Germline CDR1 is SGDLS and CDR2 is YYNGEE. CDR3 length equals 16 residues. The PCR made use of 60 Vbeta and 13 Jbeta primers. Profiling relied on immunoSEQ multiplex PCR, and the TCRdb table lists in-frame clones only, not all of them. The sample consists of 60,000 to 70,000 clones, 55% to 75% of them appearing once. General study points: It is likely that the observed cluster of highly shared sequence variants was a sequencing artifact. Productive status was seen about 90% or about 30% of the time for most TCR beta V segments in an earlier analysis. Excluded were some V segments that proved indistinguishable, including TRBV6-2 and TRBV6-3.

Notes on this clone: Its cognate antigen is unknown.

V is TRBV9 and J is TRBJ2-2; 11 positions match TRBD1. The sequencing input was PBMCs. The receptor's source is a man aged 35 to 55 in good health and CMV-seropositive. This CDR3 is CASSVAGTGGTGELFF. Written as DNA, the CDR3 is TGTGCCAGCAGCGTAGCAGGGACAGGGGGCACCGGGGAGCTGTTTTTT.